Listed below are T cell receptor beta chains from one sample, sequenced in a study of T cell repertoires in ileal Crohn's disease. Data came from immunoSEQ multiplex PCR; TCRdb stores just in-frame clones and leaves some out. The data hold 15,000 to 20,000 clones, with 70% to 90% observed a single time. The specimen was ileal tissue. Every receptor here comes from an adult with Crohn's disease. Both conserved end residues are part of each CDR3. The D gene is left open where the match is weak. Not every row has a clone size; where given, it reads once, few, many or a size class.

j_gene	d_gene	v_gene	len	abundance	CDR3nt	CDR3aa
TRBJ1-1	TRBD1	TRBV6-1	14	few	TGTGCCAGCACGGCCTCAGGGGGGCGGGATGAAGCTTTCTTT	CASTASGGRDEAFF
TRBJ2-7	NA	TRBV18	11	NA	TGTGCCAGCTCACCCCAAAACGAGCAGTACTTC	CASSPQNEQYF
TRBJ1-2	NA	TRBV28	14	NA	TGTGCCAGCAGTTCGTACTTGACAGGAGATGGCTACACCTTC	CASSSYLTGDGYTF
TRBJ2-5	NA	TRBV7-3	13	NA	TGTGCCAGCAGCTTAATCGTAGAAGAGACCCAGTACTTC	CASSLIVEETQYF
TRBJ1-2	NA	TRBV28	11	NA	TGTGCCAGCAGCATTAACTATGGCTACACCTTC	CASSINYGYTF
TRBJ2-5	TRBD1	TRBV5-1	14	NA	TGCGCCAGCAGCAGCAGGGGGCCAGGGGAGACCCAGTACTTC	CASSSRGPGETQYF
TRBJ2-3	NA	TRBV2	13	NA	TGTGCCAGCAGTGGGCAGGGCACAGATACGCAGTATTTT	CASSGQGTDTQYF
TRBJ2-5	NA	TRBV2	14	once	TGTGCCAGCAGTCCGGACTATTTCCAAGAGACCCAGTACTTC	CASSPDYFQETQYF
TRBJ1-3	NA	TRBV9	15	once	TGTGCCAGCAGCGTCCAGGGAATGCGTGGAAACACCATATATTTT	CASSVQGMRGNTIYF
TRBJ2-1	NA	TRBV7-9	16	NA	TGTGCCAGCAGCTTCAGGGGGAGGATGTCCTACAATGAGCAGTTCTTC	CASSFRGRMSYNEQFF
TRBJ2-1	TRBD2	TRBV2	14	NA	TGTGCCAGCAGCTCCGGGGGGGGATGGAGGGAGCAGTTCTTC	CASSSGGGWREQFF
TRBJ1-5	TRBD1	TRBV6-6	16	NA	TGTGCCAGCAGCGATAGCGAACGGGACAGCCTCCCGGCCCAGCATTTT	CASSDSERDSLPAQHF
TRBJ1-1	TRBD1	TRBV9	15	NA	TGTGCCAGCAGCTTGGGGACAGGGGAGAACACTGAAGCTTTCTTT	CASSLGTGENTEAFF
TRBJ1-4	NA	TRBV7-9	15	NA	TGTGCCAGCGCTACTCAGGGAAACAAGAATGAAAAACTGTTTTTT	CASATQGNKNEKLFF
TRBJ2-5	NA	TRBV7-2	13	NA	TGTGCCAGCAGCTTAGCTTTGGCTGCGACCCAGTACTTC	CASSLALAATQYF
TRBJ2-5	NA	TRBV7-2	13	NA	TGTGCCAGCAGCGGGGGACTTCAAGAGACCCAGTACTTC	CASSGGLQETQYF
TRBJ2-1	TRBD2	TRBV5-4	15	NA	TGTGCCAGCAGCTTGACTAGCGGAGCCTACAATGAGCAGTTCTTC	CASSLTSGAYNEQFF
TRBJ1-2	NA	TRBV5-1	14	NA	TGCGCCAGCAGCTTGGAACAGGGACGAGGAGGCTACACCTTC	CASSLEQGRGGYTF
TRBJ1-2	TRBD1	TRBV6-1	13	NA	TGTGCCAGCGGACAGGGAGTATGGTATGGCTACACCTTC	CASGQGVWYGYTF
TRBJ1-5	NA	TRBV11-2	14	NA	TGTGCCAGCAGCTTCCAACCACACAATCAGCCCCAGCATTTT	CASSFQPHNQPQHF
TRBJ1-1	NA	TRBV7-9	14	NA	TGTGCCAGCAGCTCGACAGCCTGGGACACTGAAGCTTTCTTT	CASSSTAWDTEAFF
TRBJ2-7	TRBD1	TRBV2	15	NA	TGTGCCAGCAGTGAAACGGGACAGGGGACATACGAGCAGTACTTC	CASSETGQGTYEQYF
TRBJ2-1	TRBD1	TRBV6-6	15	NA	TGTGCCAGCACCGCGGGACAGGGGTTCTACAATGAGCAGTTCTTC	CASTAGQGFYNEQFF
TRBJ2-7	TRBD2	TRBV10-3	14	NA	TGTGCCACCATAACGACAGCGGGGACCCTTGAGCAGTACTTC	CATITTAGTLEQYF
TRBJ2-2	NA	TRBV13	15	few	TGTGCCAGCAGCTTCGGGGGAGGCCGGACCGGGGAGCTGTTTTTT	CASSFGGGRTGELFF
TRBJ2-7	TRBD1	TRBV6-1	13	NA	TGTGCCAGCAGTGAAGAAGGGGGCAGCGAGCAGTACTTC	CASSEEGGSEQYF
TRBJ1-1	TRBD1	TRBV28	13	NA	TGTGCCAGCAACAGGGGGCCTCACACTGAAGCTTTCTTT	CASNRGPHTEAFF
TRBJ1-1	NA	TRBV2	13	NA	TGTGCCAGCAGGAGAGAGTTGAACACTGAAGCTTTCTTT	CASRRELNTEAFF
TRBJ2-7	NA	TRBV11-2	14	NA	TGTGCCAGCAGCTTAAGTAGCCTAACCTACGAGCAGTACTTC	CASSLSSLTYEQYF